One sample yielded the 21 T cell receptor beta chains listed below, sequenced in a study of blood T cells in healthy people across ages. With a J-beta primer mix and a sample-barcoded 5' primer, a second PCR ran about 7 to 12 cycles. TCRdb used MiXCR to reprocess the 5' RACE reads, holding one entry per CDR3 protein. The table has around 1,800,000 distinct CDR3 sequences, about 39% seen once; the top ten hold 20% to 25%. Sequencing was carried out using blood. These receptors all come from a human donor in good health.

The rearrangement uses TRBV7-2 and TRBJ2-3; TRBD1 or TRBD2 may be the D gene (6 bases each). CDR1 is SGHTA and CDR2 is FQGNSA in the germline V gene. The CDR3 is made up of 15 amino acids. V was pared by 5 bases and J by 2 bases, with 14 bases between. CDR3 amino acids: CASSLFGGYTDTQYF. CDR3 nucleotides: TGTGCCAGCAGCCTATTCGGGGGCTACACAGATACGCAGTATTTT.

The chain uses TRBV7-9 and TRBJ1-2; a possible D gene is TRBD1 (5 bases). Germline assignment: CDR1 SEHNR and CDR2 FQNEAQ (reference sequence). Deletions cut 0 bases from V and 7 bases from J, with 12 bases between. The CDR3 consists of 14 residues. The CDR3 spells CASSLARVATGYTF. Written as DNA, the CDR3 is TGTGCCAGCAGCTTAGCCAGGGTGGCAACTGGCTACACCTTC.

This chain uses TRBV12-3 or TRBV12-4 with TRBJ1-1; D is unclear. Trimming left V 1 base short and J 3 bases short, with 12 bases between. The CDR3 runs to 15 residues. CDR3 amino acids: CASSLGTGLHTEAFF. Here the CDR3 DNA reads TGTGCCAGCAGTTTAGGAACCGGGTTGCACACTGAAGCTTTCTTT.

The chain combines TRBV5-5 with TRBJ1-1; D remains ambiguous. With 0 bases removed from V and 6 bases from J, the gap between germline ends came to 6 bases. The CDR3 has 12 amino acids. CDR1 is SGHKS, CDR2 YYEKEE, per germline (reference sequence). The CDR3 protein is CASSLVTAEAFF. CDR3 bases: TGTGCCAGCAGCTTGGTGACGGCTGAAGCTTTCTTT.

This clonotype appeared a few times. V is TRBV11-2 and J is TRBJ2-1, with D unresolved. The germline V gene has CDR1 SGHAT and CDR2 FQNNGV. This CDR3 has 15 amino acids. V was trimmed by 0 bases and J by 1 base, leaving 7 bases between them. The CDR3 reads CASSLDRESYNEQFF. The DNA of the CDR3 is TGTGCCAGCAGCTTAGATAGGGAATCCTACAATGAGCAGTTCTTC.

The chain has TRBV6-2 or TRBV6-3 and TRBJ2-7; either TRBD1 or TRBD2 may fit D (5 bases each). The length of the CDR3 is 15 residues. Germline lookup yields CDR1 MNHEY and CDR2 SVGEGT. Trimming left V 9 bases short and J 0 bases short, with 18 bases between. The CDR3 is CASLDPRDASYEQYF. The CDR3 DNA follows: TGTGCCAGTCTAGATCCCCGGGACGCCTCCTACGAGCAGTACTTC.

The sample holds one count of this clonotype. The CDR3 sequence: CASSSIGARSQPQHF. The CDR3 DNA sequence: TGTGCCAGCAGCTCCATTGGGGCGCGGAGTCAGCCCCAGCATTTT. The chain combines TRBV7-2 with TRBJ1-5, with D tentatively TRBD1 (5 bases). The V gene lost 4 bases and the J gene lost 6 bases, with 16 bases spanning the gap. The length of the CDR3 is 15 residues. The germline V gene encodes CDR1 SGHTA and CDR2 FQGNSA.

This clonotype was detected only a few times. The chain uses TRBV7-9 and TRBJ2-5; TRBD1 agrees at 7 bases. The junction had 5 bases not matched to a gene; V was cut back by 2 bases and J by 2 bases. CDR3 size: 15 residues. Germline V gene lookup returns CDR1 SEHNR and CDR2 FQNEAQ (reference sequence). For the CDR3, the DNA is TGTGCCAGCAGCTTACCCGGGACAGCACAAGAGACCCAGTACTTC. Protein: CASSLPGTAQETQYF.

A few counts support this clonotype. V is TRBV7-2 and J is TRBJ1-2; D unclear. Looked up from germline, CDR1 is SGHTA and CDR2 is FQGNSA. The V gene lost 5 bases and the J gene lost 4 bases, with 17 bases spanning the gap. CDR3 length equals 15 residues. The CDR3 coding sequence is TGTGCCAGCAGCCTCAATCCCGGCCTGGGCTATGGCTACACCTTC. Protein: CASSLNPGLGYGYTF.

J is TRBJ1-1 and V is TRBV6-5, with a tentative D call TRBD1 (5 bases). Germline V gives CDR1 MNHEY, CDR2 SVGAGI. Deletions cut 4 bases from V and 8 bases from J, with 20 bases between. The CDR3 covers 15 residues. The DNA for the CDR3 is TGTGCCAGCAGTTTTCGGGAGGGGCCCACCCGAGAAGCTTTCTTT. Translated: CASSFREGPTREAFF.

This clonotype was found a few times. The chain combines TRBV6-5 with TRBJ1-5; 7 bases align to TRBD1. This CDR3 comprises 15 residues. V was clipped by 5 bases and J by 2 bases; unmatched bases: 6. Germline V lookup: CDR1 MNHEY, CDR2 SVGAGI. The CDR3 nucleotides are TGTGCCAGCAGTGCTACAGGGGATCGCAATCAGCCCCAGCATTTT. Protein product: CASSATGDRNQPQHF.

The chain is built from TRBV5-5 and TRBJ2-3; D possibly corresponds to TRBD2 (6 bases). The CDR3 is made up of 13 amino acids. V was pared by 4 bases and J by 7 bases, with 13 bases between. Looked up from germline, CDR1 is SGHKS and CDR2 is YYEKEE (reference sequence). DNA for the CDR3: TGTGCCAGCAGCCGCGGGACTCCATATACGCAGTATTTT. As protein: CASSRGTPYTQYF.

This chain links TRBV12-3 or TRBV12-4 with TRBJ2-7, with D possibly being TRBD2 (5 bases). Trimming took off 1 base at V and 5 bases at J, with 12 bases between the two ends. CDR3 length equals 14 residues. The CDR3: CASSLEGGFDEQYF. The CDR3 nucleotides read TGTGCCAGCAGTTTAGAAGGAGGATTCGACGAGCAGTACTTC.

The gene calls are TRBV24-1 and TRBJ2-5; 7 bases map to TRBD1. The CDR3 has 12 amino acids. Germline V gives CDR1 KGHDR, CDR2 SFDVKD. V dropped 7 bases and J dropped 2; count of bases not matched to a gene: 0. The CDR3 loop is CATRGQQETQYF. In DNA, the CDR3 is TGTGCCACCAGGGGACAGCAAGAGACCCAGTACTTC.

The chain has TRBV27 and TRBJ1-1, with 7 positions matching TRBD1. V shed 5 bases and J 5 bases; nucleotides not matched to a gene: 8. This CDR3 contains 14 residues. In germline, CDR1 is MNHEY, CDR2 SMNVEV (reference sequence). The CDR3 loop is CASSRQGSLTEAFF. Here the CDR3 DNA reads TGTGCCAGCAGTCGACAGGGATCGTTGACTGAAGCTTTCTTT.

This clonotype has just a few counts. One junction end disagrees with the germline gene, perhaps due to a read error. The V gene is TRBV7-8, the J gene TRBJ1-2; TRBD1 is a possible D gene (5 bases). CDR3 length: 14 residues. The germline gives CDR1 SGHVS, CDR2 FQNEAQ. The chain's CDR3 is CAGSPNLRQYGYTF. DNA for the CDR3: TGTGCCGGCAGCCCTAATCTCAGACAGTATGGCTACACCTTC.

This clonotype occurred many times. The V gene is TRBV7-2, the J gene TRBJ2-7, with 8 bases fitting TRBD2. The CDR3 loop spans 14 amino acids. With V trimmed by 4 bases and J by 4 bases, 6 bases remained unmatched. Germline CDR1 is SGHTA and CDR2 is FQGNSA. The CDR3 bases are TGTGCCAGCAGCTCCAGGACTAGCTCTTACGAGCAGTACTTC. It specifies CASSSRTSSYEQYF.

This chain connects TRBV6-5 to TRBJ2-3; weak D call: TRBD2 (5 bases). The CDR3 spans 16 residues. The germline V and J ends were trimmed by 6 bases and 1 base, with 17 bases remaining between them. Germline-derived CDR1 and CDR2 are MNHEY and SVGAGI. The CDR3 loop reads CASSRPSLGGTDTQYF. In DNA form, the CDR3 reads TGTGCCAGCAGCCGCCCTAGCCTCGGCGGCACAGATACGCAGTATTTT.

This clonotype came up a few times. The rearrangement links TRBV20-1 to TRBJ2-2; either TRBD1 or TRBD2 may fit D (5 bases each). This CDR3 has 14 amino acids. V was pared by 4 bases and J by 3 bases, with 12 bases between. CDR1 is DFQATT, CDR2 SNEGSKA, per germline (reference sequence). The CDR3 nucleotides read TGCAGTGCTAAGGGAAGGGGAGACACCGGGGAGCTGTTTTTT. Protein sequence: CSAKGRGDTGELFF.

This clonotype has only a few counts. The chain has TRBV9 and TRBJ2-5; possible D gene TRBD1, 6 bases. The CDR3 covers 17 residues. The germline V and J ends were trimmed by 3 bases and 5 bases, with 23 bases remaining between them. Germline V CDR1 and CDR2: SGDLS, YYNGEE. The CDR3 coding sequence is TGTGCCAGCAGCGCCCCCGCTAACAGGGACCCACGGGAGACCCAGTACTTC. Translated: CASSAPANRDPRETQYF.

This clonotype was detected a few times. The V call is TRBV20-1, the J call TRBJ2-1; D remains unclear. The CDR3 is made up of 11 amino acids. Per the germline V gene, CDR1 is DFQATT and CDR2 is SNEGSKA (reference sequence). V was pared by 3 bases and J by 8 bases, with 8 bases between. The CDR3 is CSASRTHEQFF. CDR3 nucleotides: TGCAGTGCTAGTCGAACCCATGAGCAGTTCTTC.